The entry below gives a single T cell receptor (beta chain) sequence along with its context. The junction had 7 bases not matched to a gene; V was cut back by 1 base and J by 5 bases. This CDR3 is 16 amino acids long. Germline V gene sequence: CDR1 SGHVS, CDR2 FQNEAQ. These data originate in a study of quantifying T cell responses using KT2 cells. Across the study: Reverse transcription used primers in the TCR alpha and beta constant regions.

An oligo carrying a UMI was ligated to the cDNA 3' end. The first PCR ran approximately 4 cycles with an equimolar RC1.1 and RC1.2 beta primer mix. TCRdb passed the UMI-ligation and nested PCR reads through MiXCR, listing each CDR3 protein once. The top ten clones hold over 40% of a sample with over 35,000 distinct CDR3 sequences, approximately 17% of them seen once. The sample is PBMC spiked with counted cells of clone KT2. The J gene is TRBJ2-1, the V gene TRBV7-8; 8 positions match TRBD1. This receptor was identified in a human donor. Sequences were obtained from PBMCs spiked with cells of the T cell clone KT2. This CDR3 reads CASSLVGTGGDNEQFF. The CDR3 DNA sequence: TGTGCCAGCAGCTTAGTTGGGACAGGAGGGGACAATGAGCAGTTCTTC.